This TCR beta chain derives from a study of human versus mouse CDR3 diversity and MHC coevolution (dated by TCRdb to between 2016 and 2019). Background for the entire study: The immunoSEQ assay was reported to detect one in 200,000 T cells and to minimize multiplex PCR amplification bias. Valid reads per sample ranged from about 5.5 x 10^6 to 1.8 x 10^7 across mouse and human samples. Human naive CD4 T cell repertoires were used as a reference for TCR selection on multiple MHC II alleles and were compared with human-TCR-locus transgenic mice carrying single MHC II. The human cohort comprised three healthy volunteer blood donors, one aged 30 to 39, one aged 40 to 50 and one aged 60 to 70 at collection. The paper as a whole reports these results and caveats: On average, humans had more CDR3 deletions and insertions than mice did, pointing to greater exonuclease and TdT activity. Among all the groups compared, the lowest clonal inequality scores came from most of the three human donors. iCHAO1 estimates gave humans the largest TCR beta repertoire, approximately 1.7 million clonotypes, attributed likely to selection by multiple MHC II molecules. Repertoire diversity was not regarded as directly comparable between humans and mice because human T cells were selected on more than five MHC II alleles.

Naive CD4 T cells, defined as CD45RO-negative and CD62L-positive, were isolated from PBMCs by fluorescence-activated cell sorting. Each donor gave approximately 50 ml of fresh peripheral blood, from which PBMCs were isolated by Ficoll density centrifugation. Cell sorting was carried out on a FACSAria III instrument, and a purity above 85% was achieved for all samples. This clone was observed once. What this receptor recognizes is not known. No base quality information exists; no much larger clone differs at one position. Taken from cysteine to phenylalanine, the CDR3 has 17 residues. The only DNA kept is the CDR3, 51 bases in frame from the first base. V lost 2 bases and J lost 3 bases, and the count of bases not matched to a germline gene is 7. According to the germline V gene, CDR1 reads LGHNA and CDR2 reads YNFKEQ. The QIAGEN blood and tissue kit was used to extract genomic DNA from sorted cells, and the DNA was quantified on a NanoDrop 1000. Deep sequencing and quantification of TCR alpha and beta chains were performed on the immunoSEQ platform by multiplex PCR of genomic DNA. The published analysis was carried out like this. IMGT gene and region definitions were used to annotate TCR sequences. Out-of-frame rearrangements were used as a proxy for the preselection repertoire and compared with in-frame clonotypes. Repertoire size was estimated with the iCHAO1 estimator supplied with the immunoSEQ platform. Clonal inequality was measured with a Gini index on in-frame amino acid clonotypes, based on the Lorenz curve. The intersect function in the R package tcR was used to count shared clonotypes, while the Jaccard index served to score similarity. The R prcomp function was used without normalization to run principal component analysis of V, J and V-J usage frequencies. TCRdb re-hosts the immuneACCESS table, in-frame sequences only. Its copies lack some clones; in the studies checked, an unresolved V gene accounts for under half of them, and the cause for the rest is not known. That table supplies the V and J calls and clone size; D and trimming were determined from the DNA. This sample has about 77,000 clones in its table, and roughly 92% of those were observed once. The ten top clones hold more than 0.13% of the sample.

The sequence derives from a person aged 25 to 69 in good health. The V and J segments used are TRBV4-2 and TRBJ2-3, with 11 bases aligning to TRBD2. The sequencing sample was made of naive CD4+ T cells from blood. The cell subset or site label, as the study defines it: CD45RO-negative CD62L-positive naive CD4 T cells. For the CDR3, the sequence is CASSQLSGGAETDTQYF. The bases are TGTGCCAGCAGCCAACTTAGCGGGGGGGCAGAAACAGATACGCAGTATTTT.